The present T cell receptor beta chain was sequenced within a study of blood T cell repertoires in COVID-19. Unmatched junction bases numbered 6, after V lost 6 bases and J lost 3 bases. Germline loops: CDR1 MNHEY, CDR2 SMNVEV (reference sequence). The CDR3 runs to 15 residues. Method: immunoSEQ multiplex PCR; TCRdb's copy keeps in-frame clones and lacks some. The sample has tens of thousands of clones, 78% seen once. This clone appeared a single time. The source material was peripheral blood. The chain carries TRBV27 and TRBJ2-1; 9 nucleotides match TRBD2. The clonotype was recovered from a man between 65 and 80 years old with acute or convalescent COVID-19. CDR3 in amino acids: CASRSAGGRYNEQFF. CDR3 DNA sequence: TGTGCCAGCAGATCTGCGGGGGGGCGCTACAATGAGCAGTTCTTC.